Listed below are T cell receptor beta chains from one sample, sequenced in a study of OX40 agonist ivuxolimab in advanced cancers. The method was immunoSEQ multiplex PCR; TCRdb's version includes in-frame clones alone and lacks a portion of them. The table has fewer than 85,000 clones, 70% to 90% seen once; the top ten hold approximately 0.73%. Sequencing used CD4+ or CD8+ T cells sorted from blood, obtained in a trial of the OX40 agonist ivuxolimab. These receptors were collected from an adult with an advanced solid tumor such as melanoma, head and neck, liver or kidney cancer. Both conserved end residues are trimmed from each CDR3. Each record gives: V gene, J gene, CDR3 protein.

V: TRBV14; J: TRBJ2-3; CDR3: ASSRSGRWGTDTQY
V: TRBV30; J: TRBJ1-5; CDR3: AWSGTVNQPQH
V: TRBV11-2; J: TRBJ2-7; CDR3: ASSLAGDPYEQY
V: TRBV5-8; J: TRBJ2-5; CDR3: ASSSSGGPLETQY
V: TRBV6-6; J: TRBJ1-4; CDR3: ASSYSGGNEKLF
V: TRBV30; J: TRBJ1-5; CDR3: AWSYGQGLGQPQH
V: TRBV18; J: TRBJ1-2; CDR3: ASSPGGTYGYT
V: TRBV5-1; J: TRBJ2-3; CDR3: ASSLDHRGWSTDTQY
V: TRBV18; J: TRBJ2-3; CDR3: ASSPETGGTDTQY
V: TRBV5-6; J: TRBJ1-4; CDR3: ASSLVGAEGEKLF
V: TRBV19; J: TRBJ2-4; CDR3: ASSPDWGTVAKNIQY
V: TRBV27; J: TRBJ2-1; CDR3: ASSLARGSYNEQF
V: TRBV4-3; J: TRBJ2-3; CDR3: ASSQWVSSDTDTQY
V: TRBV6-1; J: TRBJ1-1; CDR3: ASSVSPGLLNTEAF
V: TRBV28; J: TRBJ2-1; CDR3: ASSIPSGRANEQF
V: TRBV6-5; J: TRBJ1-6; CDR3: ASSYSLGSYNSPLH
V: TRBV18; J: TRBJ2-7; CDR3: ASSHEGGSPYEQY
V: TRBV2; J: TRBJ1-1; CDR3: ASTPLLNTEAF
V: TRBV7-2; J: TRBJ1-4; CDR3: ASSLGGTNEKLF
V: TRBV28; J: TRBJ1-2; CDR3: ASSAWTGNEGYT
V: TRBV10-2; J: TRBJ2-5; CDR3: ASSRLLTETQY
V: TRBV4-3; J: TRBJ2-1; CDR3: ASSQVEGGGYNEQF
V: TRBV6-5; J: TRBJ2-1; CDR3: ASSYSLGHFLNEQF
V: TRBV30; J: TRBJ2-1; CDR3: AWTPGLAGSNEQF
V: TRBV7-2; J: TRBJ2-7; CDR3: ASSLILAGSNEQY
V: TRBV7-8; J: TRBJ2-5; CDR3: ASSSRGAGQTQY
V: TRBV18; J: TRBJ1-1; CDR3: ASSPGGDANTEAF
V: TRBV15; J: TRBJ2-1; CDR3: ATGISGLPGDEQF
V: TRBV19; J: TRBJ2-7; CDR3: ASSIVGPAYEQY
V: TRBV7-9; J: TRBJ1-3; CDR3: ASSIRQGGNTIY
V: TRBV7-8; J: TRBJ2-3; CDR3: ASSLEGGFGGGTDTQY
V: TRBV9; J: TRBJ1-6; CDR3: ASSVSPSRTGGGSPLH
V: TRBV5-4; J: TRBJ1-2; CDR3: ASSGGTVKSYGYT
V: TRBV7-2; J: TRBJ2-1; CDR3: ASSFGASSEQF
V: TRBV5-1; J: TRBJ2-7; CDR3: ASSYNTAAGYEQY
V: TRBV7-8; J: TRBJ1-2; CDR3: ASSGQGVFLDYGYT
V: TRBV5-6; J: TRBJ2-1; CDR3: ASSLMSGSSNEQF
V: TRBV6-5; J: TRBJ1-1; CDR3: ASSTLGTGYSEAF
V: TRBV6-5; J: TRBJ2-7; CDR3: ASSVAGESYEQY
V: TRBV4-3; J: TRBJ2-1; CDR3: ASSQDYRSNEQF
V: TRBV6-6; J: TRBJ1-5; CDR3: ASSYGDRGNQPQH
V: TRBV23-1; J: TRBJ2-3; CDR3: ASSQSHRLADTQY